This T cell receptor (beta chain) was profiled in a study of CD8+CD57+ T cells in acquired aplastic anemia. General study findings and limits: Patients and controls turned out to have twenty-nine CD8+ CDR3 sequences in common. CD8+ Simpson's diversity did not differ significantly between patients and controls.

It was genomic DNA that served as the template for profiling TCR beta VDJ and CDR3. TCRdb re-called the reads with MiXCR, one entry per CDR3 protein. The sample has about 40,000 distinct CDR3 sequences, approximately 71% seen once. Germline trimming cut 2 bases from V and 5 bases from J; bases unmatched to any gene: 1. Germline CDR1 LNHNV, CDR2 YYDKDF (reference sequence). CDR3 size: 13 residues. Ten or more counts support this clonotype. Its specificity is unknown. The J gene is TRBJ2-5, the V gene TRBV15; 8 positions match TRBD2. The receptor's source is a human donor in good health, serving as a control. Sequencing was carried out using sorted CD4+, CD8+, or CD8+CD57+ T cells (not recorded which) from PBMCs. The CDR3 sequence: CATSRIAGETQYF. In DNA, the CDR3 is TGTGCCACCAGCAGAATAGCGGGGGAGACCCAGTACTTC.